A single sample gave rise to the 27 T cell receptor beta chains below, sequenced in a study of T cell responses to AZD1222 COVID-19 vaccine. The assay was immunoSEQ multiplex PCR, and TCRdb's table has in-frame clones only and misses some. The repertoire holds 100,000 to 150,000 clones, with around 90% as singletons. Sequencing used peripheral blood, obtained on day 0 of MenACWY control vaccination. The source is an adult in good health.

This clone was seen a few times. The rearrangement uses TRBV6-1 and TRBJ2-3; D is uncertain. Per the germline V gene, CDR1 is MNHNS and CDR2 is SASEGT. The ends were cut back, 1 base at V and 3 bases at J, with 8 bases in the middle. The CDR3 is 14 amino acids. The CDR3 spells CASSEEPHTDTQYF. CDR3 coding DNA: TGTGCCAGCAGTGAAGAGCCCCATACAGATACGCAGTATTTT.

The V call is TRBV6-8, the J call TRBJ2-7; D unresolved. V was clipped by 10 bases and J by 2 bases, with 9 bases between them. The CDR3 is 11 amino acids. Germline CDR1 is MNHGY and CDR2 is SAAAGT. CDR3 protein: CAINRPYEQYF. CDR3 bases: TGTGCCATCAACCGGCCCTACGAGCAGTACTTC.

This chain joins TRBV20-1 and TRBJ2-3; D is unresolved. This CDR3 is built from 11 residues. The germline V gene encodes CDR1 DFQATT and CDR2 SNEGSKA (reference sequence). Trimming shortened V by 5 bases and J by 6 bases, and 9 bases separated the two germline ends. The CDR3 protein is CSAPPLDTQYF. Here the CDR3 DNA reads TGCAGTGCTCCTCCCTTGGATACGCAGTATTTT.

The chain is built from TRBV6-5 and TRBJ1-5, with 10 positions matching TRBD1. Unmatched junction bases numbered 4, after V lost 6 bases and J lost 2 bases. The CDR3 is 15 amino acids. Per the germline V gene, CDR1 is MNHEY and CDR2 is SVGAGI. Here the CDR3 DNA reads TGTGCCAGCAGCACGGACAGGGGGGGCAATCAGCCCCAGCATTTT. Amino acid sequence: CASSTDRGGNQPQHF.

The V gene is TRBV2, the J gene TRBJ2-7; 10 bases agree with TRBD2. The CDR3 totals 15 residues. The V segment lost 8 bases and the J segment 0 bases; nucleotides outside the gene matches: 7. Germline values: CDR1 SNHLY, CDR2 FYNNEI. The CDR3 nucleotides read TGTGCCAGCGGGGCTCTAGCGGGAGCCTCCTACGAGCAGTACTTC. This sequence encodes CASGALAGASYEQYF.

The chain combines TRBV2 with TRBJ2-1; D ambiguous. Trimming took off 6 bases at V and 6 bases at J, with 9 bases between the two ends. Germline assignment: CDR1 SNHLY and CDR2 FYNNEI. CDR3 size: 12 residues. The CDR3 DNA sequence: TGTGCCAGCAGCGGGTGGATCAATGAGCAGTTCTTC. Translation: CASSGWINEQFF.

The V gene is TRBV9, the J gene TRBJ1-4; D is ambiguous. Germline V gene data show CDR1 as SGDLS and CDR2 as YYNGEE. The CDR3 spans 14 residues. V lost 2 bases and J 7 bases, leaving 12 bases between the germline ends. This chain's CDR3 is CASSVSGMGEKLFF. In DNA, the CDR3 is TGTGCCAGCAGCGTTTCGGGGATGGGTGAAAAACTGTTTTTT.

V gene TRBV14 combines with J gene TRBJ2-7, with D tentatively TRBD2 (5 bases). Germline lookup yields CDR1 SGHDN and CDR2 FVKESK. Between the trimmed V and J ends, which lost 1 base and 0 bases, there was a span of 13 bases. CDR3 length: 16 amino acids. The chain's CDR3 is CASSQGVGVYSYEQYF. In nucleotides, the CDR3 is TGTGCCAGCAGCCAAGGTGTCGGGGTCTACTCCTACGAGCAGTACTTC. Using reference TRBV14 and TRBJ2-7 for the parts outside the CDR3, the full variable domain is EAGVTQFPSHSVIEKGQTVTLRCDPISGHDNLYWYRRVMGKEIKFLLHFVKESKQDESGMPNNRFLAERTGGTYSTLKVQPAELEDSGVYFCASSQGVGVYSYEQYFGPGTRLTVT.

This chain links TRBV5-1 with TRBJ1-4, with 11 positions matching TRBD1. From germline, CDR1 is SGHRS and CDR2 YFSETQ. The V and J ends lost 4 bases and 3 bases, in that order; junction bases with no gene match: 8. This CDR3 spans 17 amino acids. CDR3 sequence (DNA): TGCGCCAGCAGCCCCCGGACAGGGGGCGGGTCTAATGAAAAACTGTTTTTT. Protein product: CASSPRTGGGSNEKLFF.

This clone was counted a single time. The V and J genes are TRBV25-1 and TRBJ1-1; D is unresolved. Germline CDR1 MGHDK, CDR2 SYGVNS. The CDR3 consists of 16 residues. V was pared by 9 bases and J by 0 bases, with 20 bases between. The CDR3: CASTFSPAALNTEAFF. The CDR3 bases are TGTGCCAGTACCTTTTCCCCAGCCGCCTTGAACACTGAAGCTTTCTTT.

V usage is TRBV3-1 (or the pseudogene TRBV3-2) and J usage is TRBJ2-5, with 7 bases fitting TRBD2. This CDR3 is built from 15 residues. Germline V gene data show CDR1 as LGHDT and CDR2 as YNNKEL (reference sequence). The V segment lost 6 bases and the J segment 5 bases; nucleotides outside the gene matches: 12. CDR3 coding DNA: TGTGCCAGCAGAGTGAGGGGAGCACTAGCGGAGACCCAGTACTTC. The encoded protein is CASRVRGALAETQYF.

The V call is TRBV19, the J call TRBJ2-7, with TRBD2 matching over 7 bases. The CDR3 runs to 15 residues. V lost 5 bases and J lost 7; bases outside the gene matches: 14. The germline V gene encodes CDR1 LNHDA and CDR2 SQIVND (reference sequence). DNA for the CDR3: TGTGCCAGTAGTCCGACAGCGGGACGACGGGATGAGCAGTACTTC. Translation: CASSPTAGRRDEQYF.

This clone was observed a few times. The V gene is TRBV19, the J gene TRBJ1-1; no firm D call. The CDR3 has 13 amino acids. Trimming pared 6 bases from V and 2 bases from J, leaving 10 bases between. CDR1 and CDR2 from the germline V gene are LNHDA and SQIVND (reference sequence). For the CDR3, the DNA is TGTGCCAGTAGCACAACAGCAAACACTGAAGCTTTCTTT. Translated, it gives CASSTTANTEAFF. Combining the CDR3 with reference TRBV19 and TRBJ1-1 gives the whole variable domain DGGITQSPKYLFRKEGQNVTLSCEQNLNHDAMYWYRQDPGQGLRLIYYSQIVNDFQKGDIAEGYSVSREKKESFPLTVTSAQKNPTAFYLCASSTTANTEAFFGQGTRLTVV.

This chain uses TRBV5-1 with TRBJ2-7; 9 bases line up with TRBD2. V lost 0 bases to trimming and J lost 5 bases; unmatched junction nucleotides: 6. The CDR3 extends over 15 amino acids. Germline values: CDR1 SGHRS, CDR2 YFSETQ. The CDR3 DNA is TGCGCCAGCAGCTTGGTGATAGCGGGAGTGGACGAGCAGTACTTC. Translated: CASSLVIAGVDEQYF.

The chain uses TRBV18 and TRBJ2-7; D remains ambiguous. CDR1 and CDR2 from the germline V gene are KGHSH and LQKENI. V was pared by 3 bases and J by 3 bases, with 12 bases between. This CDR3 region has 14 residues. CDR3 in amino acids: CASSPGRRSYEQYF. In DNA form, the CDR3 reads TGTGCCAGCTCACCCGGAAGGAGAAGCTACGAGCAGTACTTC.

The rearrangement joins TRBV7-2 to TRBJ2-7; D is unclear. The CDR3 extends over 14 amino acids. Germline V gene sequence: CDR1 SGHTA, CDR2 FQGNSA. Trimming cost V 2 bases and J 3 bases, with 11 bases left between them. Written as DNA, the CDR3 is TGTGCCAGCAGCTTAACCCAGACCCTCTACGAGCAGTACTTC. It yields the protein CASSLTQTLYEQYF.

This clone was seen only once. The V call is TRBV19, the J call TRBJ1-1; D is uncertain. There are 16 residues in the CDR3. The V and J ends lost 6 bases and 2 bases respectively, with 19 bases between them. Germline CDR1 LNHDA, CDR2 SQIVND (reference sequence). CDR3 loop: CASRLGRFSDNTEAFF. The CDR3 bases are TGTGCCAGTAGGCTCGGGAGATTTTCCGATAACACTGAAGCTTTCTTT.

The CDR3: CASSYGPSGRYEQYF. The CDR3 nucleotides are TGTGCCAGCAGTTATGGGCCTAGCGGGAGGTACGAGCAGTACTTC. The chain combines TRBV6-5 with TRBJ2-7; 11 nucleotides match TRBD2. The germline CDR1 and CDR2 sequences are MNHEY and SVGAGI. The V gene end was trimmed by 3 bases and the J gene end by 4 bases; junction bases not matched to a gene: 5. This CDR3 region has 15 residues.

In this sample, this clone turned up once. The chain couples TRBV3-1 (or the pseudogene TRBV3-2) to TRBJ2-1; 9 bases are a match to TRBD1. CDR3 length: 15 amino acids. Germline-derived CDR1 and CDR2 are LGHDT and YNNKEL (reference sequence). Trimming took 3 bases from V and 8 from J; bases not matched to a gene: 8. The CDR3 region has the DNA TGTGCCAGCAGCCAGCCGGGACAGGGAGTATATGAGCAGTTCTTC. It encodes CASSQPGQGVYEQFF.

The chain uses TRBV7-6 and TRBJ2-7; D unclear. Deletions cut 2 bases from V and 6 bases from J, with 5 bases between. The CDR3 sequence is 11 residues long. Germline assignment: CDR1 SGHVS and CDR2 FNYEAQ. CDR3 sequence (DNA): TGTGCCAGCAGCTTAACTGTCGAGCAGTACGTC. Encoded protein: CASSLTVEQYV.

The CDR3 region is CATSSGGAYNEQFF. The CDR3 coding sequence is TGTGCCACCAGCAGTGGGGGGGCATACAATGAGCAGTTCTTC. The chain joins TRBV15 to TRBJ2-1; tentative D call: TRBD2 (7 bases). The CDR3 length is 14 residues. The V end lost 3 bases, the J end lost 4 bases, and 10 bases lay between the germline ends. Germline CDR1 LNHNV, CDR2 YYDKDF (reference sequence).

In DNA, the CDR3 is TGTGCCAGCAGCTTAGCCGGGGCCCCCCTGGACGAGCAGTACTTC. Translation gives CASSLAGAPLDEQYF. This chain uses TRBV7-2 with TRBJ2-7; D could derive from TRBD1 or TRBD2 (5 bases each). The CDR3 is made up of 15 amino acids. Germline CDR1 reads SGHTA; CDR2 reads FQGNSA. Trimming shortened V by 0 bases and J by 5 bases, and 14 bases separated the two germline ends.

The DNA for the CDR3 is TGTGCCAGCAGTTACTTTAGGACAGGGGGCACTGAAGCTTTCTTT. This encodes CASSYFRTGGTEAFF. The rearrangement uses TRBV6-2 or TRBV6-3 and TRBJ1-1; 10 bases agree with TRBD1. Germline trimming cut 1 base from V and 4 bases from J; bases unmatched to any gene: 3. The CDR3 is 15 residues long. Looked up from germline, CDR1 is MNHEY and CDR2 is SVGEGT.

V is TRBV11-1 and J is TRBJ1-3, with no clear D. The germline V gene has CDR1 SGHAT and CDR2 FQDESV (reference sequence). Trimming removed 7 bases from V and 0 bases from J, with 16 bases in between. CDR3 size: 16 residues. The chain's CDR3 is CASTKRSGSSGNTIYF. Written as DNA, the CDR3 is TGTGCCAGCACCAAACGATCCGGGAGCTCTGGAAACACCATATATTTT.

V is TRBV19 and J is TRBJ2-5, with TRBD2 as a possible D gene (6 bases). CDR3 length: 17 residues. Germline V gene data show CDR1 as LNHDA and CDR2 as SQIVND (reference sequence). V lost 4 bases and J lost 2, with 20 bases in between. CDR3 nucleotides: TGTGCCAGTAGTAGTTCCAACGGAGGGTTGGTTCAAGAGACCCAGTACTTC. As protein: CASSSSNGGLVQETQYF.

Details on this clone: The same CDR3 can be traced to other DNA sequences in this sample. This chain uses TRBV11-2 with TRBJ1-2; possible D gene TRBD1, 5 bases. Looked up from germline, CDR1 is SGHAT and CDR2 is FQNNGV. The V end was cut by 2 bases, the J end by 5 bases, with 6 bases between. CDR3 size: 12 residues. The CDR3 nucleotides are TGTGCCAGCAGCTTACAGGGATATGGCTACACCTTC. It encodes CASSLQGYGYTF.

The rearrangement links TRBV27 to TRBJ2-7, with D possibly matching TRBD1 (5 bases). V lost 2 bases, J lost 2 bases, and 13 bases lay in between. Per the germline V gene, CDR1 is MNHEY and CDR2 is SMNVEV (reference sequence). The CDR3 consists of 15 residues. CDR3 nucleotides: TGTGCCAGCAGTTTAGGTGCTGGGGCCACCTACGAGCAGTACTTC. Its translation is CASSLGAGATYEQYF.